This is a list of T cell receptor beta chains from one sample in a study of vaccination and CD4 T cells after COVID-19. Their recognized antigens are unknown. TCRdb ran MiXCR on the PCR reads and lists one entry per CDR3 protein. This table has around 15,000 distinct CDR3 sequences, roughly 60% appearing once. Sequenced sample: CD4+ T cells from blood, cultured in vitro. The receptors were sampled from a human donor who had recovered from COVID-19. Each CDR3 is given without its conserved first and last residue. Fields, in order: V gene, CDR3 length, J gene, CDR3 protein.

V: TRBV5-6
length: 13
J: TRBJ1-6
CDR3: ASSWGTGSNSPLH

V: TRBV15
length: 11
J: TRBJ1-1
CDR3: ATSRGQGREAF

V: TRBV7-6
length: 12
J: TRBJ1-2
CDR3: ASSPQTGNYGYT

V: TRBV7-2
length: 12
J: TRBJ1-2
CDR3: ASSPGSRVGGYT

V: TRBV20-1
length: 13
J: TRBJ2-3
CDR3: SARDPNSPRIAQY

V: TRBV20-1
length: 10
J: TRBJ2-1
CDR3: SARERRGEQF

V: TRBV2
length: 12
J: TRBJ2-7
CDR3: ASSEQGDLYEQY

V: TRBV29-1
length: 13
J: TRBJ2-3
CDR3: SVVSGRERTDTQY

V: TRBV6-1
length: 14
J: TRBJ1-6
CDR3: ASSTQPTGDGSPLH

V: TRBV20-1
length: 12
J: TRBJ1-1
CDR3: SAISSNTGTEAF

V: TRBV7-9
length: 13
J: TRBJ1-1
CDR3: ASSPGQGAATEAF

V: TRBV23-1
length: 16
J: TRBJ2-3
CDR3: ASSPARGLAGGTDTQY

V: TRBV6-1
length: 14
J: TRBJ2-7
CDR3: ASSVDLAGVTYEQY

V: TRBV19
length: 14
J: TRBJ2-5
CDR3: ASSPRTFWGPETQY

V: TRBV24-1
length: 14
J: TRBJ1-2
CDR3: ATSDATAKSFYGYT

V: TRBV7-9
length: 17
J: TRBJ2-2
CDR3: ASRVAGGGVRANTGELF

V: TRBV20-1
length: 10
J: TRBJ2-1
CDR3: SVQSSYNEQF

V: TRBV2
length: 11
J: TRBJ1-1
CDR3: ASRGLPSTVTF

V: TRBV6-1
length: 13
J: TRBJ1-1
CDR3: ASRPSFGLGTEAF

V: TRBV24-1
length: 11
J: TRBJ2-5
CDR3: ATSDPTLETQY

V: TRBV5-1
length: 13
J: TRBJ1-1
CDR3: ASSRRQGAATEAF